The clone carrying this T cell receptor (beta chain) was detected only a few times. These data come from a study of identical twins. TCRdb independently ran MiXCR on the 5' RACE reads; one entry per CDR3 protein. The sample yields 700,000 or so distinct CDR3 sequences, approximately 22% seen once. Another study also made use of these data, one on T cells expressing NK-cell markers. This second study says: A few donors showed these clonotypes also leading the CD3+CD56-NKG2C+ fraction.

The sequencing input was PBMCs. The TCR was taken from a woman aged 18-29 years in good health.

This chain's CDR3 is CSGDSRTDTQYF. The CDR3 nucleotides read TGCAGCGGTGACAGTCGCACAGATACGCAGTATTTT. This chain connects TRBV29-1 to TRBJ2-3; a weak D match, TRBD1 (5 bases). Germline-derived CDR1 and CDR2 are SQVTM and ANQGSEA. V lost 7 bases to trimming and J lost 1 base, with 9 bases between them. The CDR3 loop spans 12 amino acids.